This TCR beta chain is drawn from a study of blood T cell repertoires in COVID-19. On the study more broadly: Collection of acute and convalescent COVID-19 samples took place in the United States, Italy and Spain.

The CDR3 has 17 residues. CDR1 is SGHRS and CDR2 is YFSETQ in the germline V gene. Unmatched junction bases numbered 6, after V lost 0 bases and J lost 5 bases. Profiled with immunoSEQ multiplex PCR; TCRdb holds only in-frame clones, not every one. The sample comprises about 150,000 clones, roughly 85% of which are singletons, and roughly 3.3% rests with the top ten. Sample: peripheral blood. The J gene is TRBJ2-4, the V gene TRBV5-1, with 12 bases aligning to TRBD2. The TCR sequence derives from a man aged 65 to 79 with acute or convalescent COVID-19. CDR3 region: CASSLVLAGGPQNIQYF. In nucleotides, the CDR3 is TGCGCCAGCAGCTTGGTTCTAGCGGGAGGGCCCCAAAACATTCAGTACTTC.